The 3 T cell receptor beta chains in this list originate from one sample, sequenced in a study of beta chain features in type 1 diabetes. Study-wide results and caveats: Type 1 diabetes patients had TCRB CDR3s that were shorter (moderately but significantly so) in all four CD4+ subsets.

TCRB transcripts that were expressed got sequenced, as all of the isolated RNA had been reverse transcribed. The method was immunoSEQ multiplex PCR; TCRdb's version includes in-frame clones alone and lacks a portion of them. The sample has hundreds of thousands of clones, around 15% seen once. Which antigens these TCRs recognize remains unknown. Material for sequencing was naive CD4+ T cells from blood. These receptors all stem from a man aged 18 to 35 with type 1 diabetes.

The CDR3, as DNA: TGTGCCAGCAGCTTCGGCCTTCTGGGGAGTGAGCAGTTCTTC. It is translated as CASSFGLLGSEQFF. The V and J genes are TRBV11-2 and TRBJ2-1; D may be TRBD2 (5 bases). CDR3 size: 14 residues. CDR1 SGHAT and CDR2 FQNNGV come from the germline V gene. Between the trimmed V and J ends, which lost 3 bases and 9 bases, there was a span of 15 bases.

The CDR3 loop reads CASSRVTPGEQFF. The CDR3 DNA follows: TGTGCCAGCAGTAGGGTAACCCCGGGTGAGCAGTTCTTC. This chain connects TRBV2 to TRBJ2-1; no clear D gene. Germline V CDR1 and CDR2: SNHLY, FYNNEI. V was cut by 5 bases and J by 9 bases, with 14 bases left in between. The CDR3 is 13 amino acids.

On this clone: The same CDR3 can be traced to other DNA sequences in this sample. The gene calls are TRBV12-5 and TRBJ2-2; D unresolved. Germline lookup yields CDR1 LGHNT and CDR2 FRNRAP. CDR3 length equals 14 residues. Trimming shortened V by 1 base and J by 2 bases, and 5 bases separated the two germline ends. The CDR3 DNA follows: TGTGCTAGTGGTTTGGGCCCTAACACCGGGGAGCTGTTTTTT. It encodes CASGLGPNTGELFF.